These 31 T cell receptor beta chains came from one sample sequenced in a study of cytomegalovirus exposure and HLA in healthy donors. Vbeta (60) and Jbeta (13) primers were used in the PCR. Here immunoSEQ multiplex PCR was the method, and the copy in TCRdb shows in-frame clones only, minus some. The sample has 85,000 to 130,000 clones, roughly 75% seen once. The material sequenced was PBMCs. The source is a woman between 40 and 55 years old in good health and CMV-seronegative.

V is TRBV4-1 and J is TRBJ2-1, with D possibly TRBD2 on 5 matching bases. Germline values: CDR1 MGHRA, CDR2 YSYEKL. The length of the CDR3 is 17 residues. Trimming stripped 3 bases from V and 2 bases from J, with 17 bases between. In DNA, the CDR3 is TGCGCCAGCAGCCAGCCCCCGACTATTTATGCCTACAATGAGCAGTTCTTC. Amino acids: CASSQPPTIYAYNEQFF.

The genes are TRBV15 and TRBJ1-5; D possibly corresponds to TRBD1 (6 bases). CDR1 LNHNV and CDR2 YYDKDF come from the germline V gene (reference sequence). V lost 4 bases and J lost 4, with 8 bases in between. The CDR3 spans 13 residues. CDR3 residues: CATSIRGNQPQHF. CDR3 sequence (DNA): TGTGCCACCAGCATCAGGGGAAATCAGCCCCAGCATTTT.

Comment on this clone: In the same sample, other DNA sequences code for this CDR3. V is TRBV30 and J is TRBJ1-3; D not resolved. Deletions cut 0 bases from V and 0 bases from J, with 3 bases between. The CDR3 is 13 residues long. The V gene's germline CDR1 is GTSNPN and CDR2 SVGIG (reference sequence). The CDR3: CAWSVSSGNTIYF. DNA of the CDR3: TGTGCCTGGAGTGTCAGCTCTGGAAACACCATATATTTT.

This clone was observed a few times. This chain links TRBV28 with TRBJ1-1; D not certain. Germline V gene sequence: CDR1 MDHEN, CDR2 SYDVKM. This CDR3 is built from 15 residues. Trimming pared 3 bases from V and 0 bases from J, leaving 11 bases between. The CDR3 DNA reads TGTGCCAGCAGTTTGGGAGGGTCGATGAACACTGAAGCTTTCTTT. Encoded protein: CASSLGGSMNTEAFF.

The chain has TRBV13 and TRBJ2-1, with a weak D call TRBD2 (6 bases). The CDR3 has 18 amino acids. V was clipped by 5 bases and J by 5 bases, with 25 bases between them. Germline CDR1 reads PRHDT; CDR2 reads FYEKMQ (reference sequence). The DNA for the CDR3 is TGTGCCAGCAGCGCGACCCAACCGGAGGGTGAAATCCACAATGAGCAGTTCTTC. Residues: CASSATQPEGEIHNEQFF.

The chain joins TRBV19 to TRBJ2-7; D is uncertain. Trimming shortened V by 3 bases and J by 4 bases, and 10 bases separated the two germline ends. CDR1 is LNHDA and CDR2 is SQIVND in the germline V gene (reference sequence). This CDR3 has 13 residues. As DNA, the CDR3 is TGTGCCAGTAGTATCGGGTCGAAATACGAGCAGTACTTC. Translating it yields CASSIGSKYEQYF.

The chain has TRBV19 and TRBJ2-5, with 9 bases identical to TRBD1. The ends lost 0 bases at V and 4 bases at J; junction bases unmatched: 6. CDR1 and CDR2 (germline): LNHDA, SQIVND (reference sequence). CDR3 length: 16 residues. The CDR3, as DNA: TGTGCCAGTAGTATAGATTCGGGGACAGGGAGAGAGACCCAGTACTTC. This encodes CASSIDSGTGRETQYF.

The genes are TRBV18 and TRBJ1-1; maybe TRBD1 (5 bases). V gave up 3 bases and J gave up 5 bases, with 10 bases separating them. The CDR3 runs 13 residues. Looked up from germline, CDR1 is KGHSH and CDR2 is LQKENI. DNA of the CDR3: TGTGCCAGCTCACCTGTGGGGGGTACTGAAGCTTTCTTT. It is translated as CASSPVGGTEAFF.

This clone was seen only a few times. V and J are TRBV27 and TRBJ2-1; 8 bases are a match to TRBD2. Germline CDR1 is MNHEY and CDR2 is SMNVEV (reference sequence). Trimming removed 7 bases from V and 4 bases from J; junction bases left unmatched: 9. The CDR3 consists of 15 residues. CDR3: CASTETAGGYNEQFF. The CDR3 DNA is TGTGCCAGCACCGAAACTGCGGGAGGTTACAATGAGCAGTTCTTC.

This chain joins TRBV28 and TRBJ2-7; possible D gene TRBD1, 5 bases. V was shortened by 3 bases and J by 2 bases, with 8 bases between the two germline ends. The germline CDR1 and CDR2 sequences are MDHEN and SYDVKM. CDR3 length: 13 residues. Written as DNA, the CDR3 is TGTGCCAGCAGTTTCCGGACACCCTACGAGCAGTACTTC. Translation gives CASSFRTPYEQYF.

The chain links TRBV7-2 to TRBJ1-1; 7 bases agree with TRBD1. This CDR3 is built from 15 residues. Germline V gene sequence: CDR1 SGHTA, CDR2 FQGNSA. V lost 3 bases to trimming and J lost 0 bases; unmatched junction nucleotides: 4. CDR3 amino acids: CASSLTGIMNTEAFF. Written as DNA, the CDR3 is TGTGCCAGCAGCTTGACAGGGATCATGAACACTGAAGCTTTCTTT.

This clone has only a few counts. This chain links TRBV4-2 with TRBJ2-7, with 9 bases matching TRBD2. The CDR3 runs 21 residues. Germline assignment: CDR1 LGHNA and CDR2 YNFKEQ. V was clipped by 1 base and J by 1 base; unmatched bases: 20. In nucleotides, the CDR3 is TGTGCCAGCAGCCAAGGAGCTTTCCGGACTAGCGTAACAATAAGGTCCTACGAGCAGTACTTC. Amino acid sequence: CASSQGAFRTSVTIRSYEQYF.

The CDR3 reads CASSRENTEAFF. As DNA, the CDR3 is TGTGCCAGCAGTCGGGAGAACACTGAAGCTTTCTTT. The chain carries TRBV21-1 and TRBJ1-1. TRBV21-1 is a pseudogene. The CDR3 is made up of 12 amino acids.

V gene TRBV4-3 combines with J gene TRBJ2-7; D not certain. V shed 0 bases and J shed 0 bases, with 3 bases lying between them. Germline CDR1 reads LGHNA; CDR2 reads YSLEER. There are 13 residues in the CDR3. CDR3 residues: CASSQDSSYEQYF. CDR3 coding DNA: TGCGCCAGCAGCCAAGACAGCTCCTACGAGCAGTACTTC.

This sequence joins TRBV27 and TRBJ2-1; the match to TRBD2 covers 14 bases. J was trimmed by 2 bases and V by 3 bases; bases with no gene match: 3. Germline assignment: CDR1 MNHEY and CDR2 SMNVEV (reference sequence). This CDR3 has 17 amino acids. The chain's CDR3 is CASSFGLAGGTYNEQFF. CDR3 nucleotide sequence: TGTGCCAGCAGTTTCGGACTAGCGGGAGGCACCTACAATGAGCAGTTCTTC.

V gene TRBV28 combines with J gene TRBJ1-1, with D hard to call. In germline, CDR1 is MDHEN, CDR2 SYDVKM. The CDR3 spans 15 residues. The V gene lost 5 bases and the J gene lost 1 base, with 14 bases spanning the gap. This chain's CDR3 is CASSQSYSGNTEAFF. CDR3 DNA sequence: TGTGCCAGCAGTCAATCCTATAGCGGGAACACTGAAGCTTTCTTT.

Concerning this clone: Other nucleotide sequences from this sample produce the same CDR3. This sequence joins TRBV15 and TRBJ1-6, with D possibly matching TRBD1 (5 bases). Germline CDR1 LNHNV, CDR2 YYDKDF (reference sequence). V was cut by 0 bases and J by 9 bases, with 9 bases left in between. The CDR3 has 14 residues. The CDR3 loop reads CATSRDHGGSPLHF. Written as DNA, the CDR3 is TGTGCCACCAGCAGAGATCACGGGGGTTCACCCCTCCACTTT.

The genes are TRBV29-1 and TRBJ2-7; D gene ambiguous. The V gene lost 7 bases and the J gene lost 5 bases, with 12 bases spanning the gap. CDR1 and CDR2 (germline): SQVTM, ANQGSEA. This CDR3 has 11 amino acids. CDR3 sequence reads: CSATEMNEQYF. As DNA, the CDR3 is TGCAGCGCTACAGAGATGAACGAGCAGTACTTC.

V gene TRBV5-4 combines with J gene TRBJ2-7; a weak D match, TRBD2 (5 bases). V was trimmed by 1 base and J by 5 bases, leaving 13 bases between them. Germline CDR1 is SGHNT and CDR2 is YYREEE (reference sequence). The CDR3 length is 14 residues. The CDR3 bases are TGTGCCAGCAGCTTGTCTCTAGCTAGCCACGAGCAGTACTTC. Translating it yields CASSLSLASHEQYF.

The chain recombines TRBV28 with TRBJ2-1, with TRBD1 matching 8 bases. V was pared by 4 bases and J by 6 bases, with 5 bases of the junction left unmatched. Germline lookup yields CDR1 MDHEN and CDR2 SYDVKM. The CDR3 is made up of 14 amino acids. The CDR3 sequence: CASSWARGLNEQFF. The CDR3 nucleotides are TGTGCCAGCAGTTGGGCCAGGGGGCTCAATGAGCAGTTCTTC.

This chain uses TRBV4-1 with TRBJ1-5; D unclear. Germline lookup yields CDR1 MGHRA and CDR2 YSYEKL. The CDR3 consists of 14 residues. V was pared by 1 base and J by 5 bases, with 9 bases between. For the CDR3, the DNA is TGCGCCAGCAGCCAAGGGTTATCGGATCAGCCCCAGCATTTT. It codes for CASSQGLSDQPQHF.

This chain links TRBV27 with TRBJ2-7; 7 positions match TRBD1. The CDR3 totals 13 residues. Germline CDR1 is MNHEY and CDR2 is SMNVEV (reference sequence). With 6 bases clipped from V and 2 bases from J, the junction kept 4 bases outside the gene matches. The chain's CDR3 is CASRVTGTYEQYF. CDR3 nucleotide sequence: TGTGCCAGCAGAGTGACAGGGACCTACGAGCAGTACTTC.

The chain employs TRBV5-4 and TRBJ2-1; 9 bases align to TRBD2. CDR3 length equals 16 residues. J gave up 5 bases and V 0 bases, and 6 bases lay outside the gene matches. The V gene's germline CDR1 is SGHNT and CDR2 YYREEE (reference sequence). The DNA for the CDR3 is TGTGCCAGCAGCTTGGCAGGGAGCGGGAGGAACAATGAGCAGTTCTTC. It translates to CASSLAGSGRNNEQFF. The whole variable domain, remainder taken from reference TRBV5-4 and TRBJ2-1, is ETGVTQSPTHLIKTRGQQVTLRCSSQSGHNTVSWYQQALGQGPQFIFQYYREEENGRGNFPPRFSGLQFPNYSSELNVNALELDDSALYLCASSLAGSGRNNEQFFGPGTRLTVL.

The chain uses TRBV5-1 and TRBJ2-7; the match to TRBD2 covers 8 bases. V was clipped by 4 bases and J by 0 bases; unmatched bases: 3. The CDR3 contains 14 residues. CDR1 SGHRS and CDR2 YFSETQ come from the germline V gene. The DNA of the CDR3 is TGCGCCAGCAGCGGGGCGGGAGGCTCCTACGAGCAGTACTTC. Residues: CASSGAGGSYEQYF.

In nucleotides, the CDR3 is TGTGCCAGCAGCTTACAATCTCCTCGGACTAGTGGGACAGATACGCAGTATTTT. It codes for CASSLQSPRTSGTDTQYF. The V call is TRBV7-6, the J call TRBJ2-3; 7 nucleotides line up with TRBD2. Germline lookup yields CDR1 SGHVS and CDR2 FNYEAQ. There are 18 residues in the CDR3. Trimming cost V 2 bases and J 3 bases; bases outside gene matches: 14.

In its sample, this clone was seen a few times. This chain connects TRBV7-6 to TRBJ2-1, with 9 bases matching TRBD2. Germline V lookup: CDR1 SGHVS, CDR2 FNYEAQ. The CDR3 is 15 residues long. J lost 7 bases, V lost 6 bases, and 10 bases had no gene match. The CDR3 is CASSLQAGGANEQFF. DNA of the CDR3: TGTGCCAGCAGTCTTCAAGCGGGAGGTGCTAATGAGCAGTTCTTC.

This clone has a single count. Relative to the germline gene, one junction end is altered; a read error may explain this. The chain joins TRBV19 to TRBJ2-7; 11 bases are a match to TRBD2. Germline CDR1 and CDR2: LNHDA and SQIVND (reference sequence). CDR3 length: 14 residues. CDR3 amino acids: CTSSITSGSYEQYF. CDR3 sequence (DNA): TGTACCAGTAGTATTACTAGCGGGAGTTACGAGCAGTACTTC.

The V and J genes are TRBV10-3 and TRBJ2-1, with 8 bases aligning to TRBD2. CDR3 size: 13 residues. The germline CDR1 and CDR2 sequences are ENHRY and SYGVKD. The CDR3 DNA reads as TGTGCTACTCGGGGACTAGGTGGCAATGAGCAGTTCTTC. This gives the protein CATRGLGGNEQFF.

The V gene is TRBV28, the J gene TRBJ1-1; perhaps TRBD1 as D (6 bases). V dropped 6 bases and J dropped 0 bases, with 20 bases sitting between them. The CDR3 sequence is 17 residues long. Germline assignment: CDR1 MDHEN and CDR2 SYDVKM. CDR3 protein: CASRDFTGTPMNTEAFF. DNA for the CDR3: TGTGCCAGCAGAGACTTTACAGGGACCCCGATGAACACTGAAGCTTTCTTT.

The CDR3 coding sequence is TGTGCCAGCAGCTTTGGACTCCACACCGGGGAGCTGTTTTTT. Protein product: CASSFGLHTGELFF. The chain uses TRBV5-4 and TRBJ2-2; TRBD2 might be the D (5 bases). This CDR3 region has 14 residues. The V end lost 2 bases, the J end lost 3 bases, and 8 bases lay between the germline ends. The germline V gene encodes CDR1 SGHNT and CDR2 YYREEE (reference sequence).

The chain has TRBV18 and TRBJ1-1, with 10 bases lining up with TRBD1. CDR1 and CDR2 (germline): KGHSH, LQKENI. The trim removed 1 base at V and 2 bases at J, leaving 7 bases unmatched. The length of the CDR3 is 17 residues. CDR3 sequence: CASSPLGQGVYNTEAFF. The DNA of the CDR3 is TGTGCCAGCTCACCACTAGGACAGGGGGTTTATAACACTGAAGCTTTCTTT.